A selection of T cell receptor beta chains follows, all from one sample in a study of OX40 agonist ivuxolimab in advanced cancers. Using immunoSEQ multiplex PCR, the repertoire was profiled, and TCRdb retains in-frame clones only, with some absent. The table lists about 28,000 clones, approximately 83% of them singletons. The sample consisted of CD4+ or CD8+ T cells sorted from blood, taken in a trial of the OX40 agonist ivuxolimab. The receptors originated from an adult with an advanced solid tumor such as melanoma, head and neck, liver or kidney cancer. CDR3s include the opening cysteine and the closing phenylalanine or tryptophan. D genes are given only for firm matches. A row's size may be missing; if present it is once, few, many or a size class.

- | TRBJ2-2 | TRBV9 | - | CASDRYNTGELFF | TGTGCCAGCGACAGGTATAACACCGGGGAGCTGTTTTTT
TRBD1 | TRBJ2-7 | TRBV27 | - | CASSRGQGAYEQYF | TGTGCCAGCAGTCGGGGACAGGGAGCCTACGAGCAGTACTTC
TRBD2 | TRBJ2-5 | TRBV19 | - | CASSPLAGIQETQYF | TGTGCCAGTAGCCCGCTAGCGGGGATTCAAGAGACCCAGTACTTC
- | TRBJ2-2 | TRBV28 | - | CASSSPSQSTYGELFF | TGTGCCAGCAGTTCGCCCTCCCAGAGCACCTACGGGGAGCTGTTTTTT
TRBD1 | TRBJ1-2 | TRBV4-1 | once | CASSQLLTGVNYGYTF | TGCGCCAGCAGCCAACTACTGACAGGGGTTAACTATGGCTACACCTTC
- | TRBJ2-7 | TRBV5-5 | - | CASSLSRYEQYF | TGTGCCAGCAGCTTGTCCAGATACGAGCAGTACTTC
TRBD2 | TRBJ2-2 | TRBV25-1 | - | CASSGVPGGTGELFF | TGTGCCAGCAGCGGGGTCCCGGGAGGGACCGGGGAGCTGTTTTTT
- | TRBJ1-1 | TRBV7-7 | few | CASSSGLNTEAFF | TGTGCCAGCAGCTCGGGCTTGAACACTGAAGCTTTCTTT
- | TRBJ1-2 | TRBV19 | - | CASSIKGFPIYGYTF | TGTGCCAGTAGTATAAAAGGTTTTCCCATATATGGCTACACCTTC
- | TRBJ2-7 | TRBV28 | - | CASSWGEATYEQYF | TGTGCCAGCAGTTGGGGGGAAGCGACCTACGAGCAGTACTTC
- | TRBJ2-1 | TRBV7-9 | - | CASSSWDNYNEQFF | TGTGCCAGCAGCTCCTGGGACAACTACAATGAGCAGTTCTTC
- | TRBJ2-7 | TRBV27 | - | CASSPRGGMLPYEQYF | TGTGCCAGCAGTCCTAGGGGGGGCATGCTGCCCTACGAGCAGTACTTC
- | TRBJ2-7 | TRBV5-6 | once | CASSLQYEQYF | TGTGCCAGCAGCTTACAGTACGAGCAGTACTTC
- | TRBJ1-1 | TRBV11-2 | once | CASSQTEGVGMNTEAFF | TGTGCCAGCAGCCAGACTGAGGGGGTCGGAATGAACACTGAAGCTTTCTTT
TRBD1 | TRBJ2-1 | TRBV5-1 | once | CASSPKTGTDYYNEQFF | TGCGCCAGCAGCCCGAAGACCGGGACAGATTACTACAATGAGCAGTTCTTC
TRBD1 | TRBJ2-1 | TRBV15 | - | CATTPNGAGGQFF | TGTGCCACCACCCCCAATGGGGCAGGGGGGCAGTTCTTC
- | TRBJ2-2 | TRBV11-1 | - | CASSLAPQGELFF | TGTGCCAGCAGCTTGGCCCCGCAGGGGGAGCTGTTTTTT
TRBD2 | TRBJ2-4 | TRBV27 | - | CASSTRGGAAKNIQYF | TGTGCCAGCAGCACCCGGGGGGGGGCGGCCAAAAACATTCAGTACTTC
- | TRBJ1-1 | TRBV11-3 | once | CASSLGGDGNTEAFF | TGTGCCAGCAGCTTAGGTGGGGACGGGAACACTGAAGCTTTCTTT
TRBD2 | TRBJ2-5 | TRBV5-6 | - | CASSLELAGAQETQYF | TGTGCCAGCAGCTTGGAACTAGCGGGGGCCCAAGAGACCCAGTACTTC
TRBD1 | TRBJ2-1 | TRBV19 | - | CASSSPSTGHNEQFF | TGTGCCAGTAGTTCTCCCTCGACAGGGCACAATGAGCAGTTCTTC
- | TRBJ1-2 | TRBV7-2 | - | CASSLEGTNYGYTF | TGTGCCAGCAGCTTAGAGGGAACTAACTATGGCTACACCTTC
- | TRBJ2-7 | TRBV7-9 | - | CASSLVDSYEQYF | TGTGCCAGCAGCTTAGTGGACAGCTACGAGCAGTACTTC
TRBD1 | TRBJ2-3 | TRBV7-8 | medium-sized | CASSLNRGPSDTQYF | TGTGCCAGCAGCTTAAACAGGGGGCCGTCAGATACGCAGTATTTT
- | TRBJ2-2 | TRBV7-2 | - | CASSLGFGGPGTGELFF | TGTGCCAGCAGCTTAGGATTCGGGGGGCCGGGCACCGGGGAGCTGTTTTTT
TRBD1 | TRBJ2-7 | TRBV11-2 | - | CASSLGQNYEQYF | TGTGCCAGCAGCCTGGGACAGAACTACGAGCAGTACTTC
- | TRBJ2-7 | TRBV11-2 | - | CASSSSSYEQYF | TGTGCCAGCAGCTCTAGCTCCTACGAGCAGTACTTC
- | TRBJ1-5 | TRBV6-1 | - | CASSHGEQPQHF | TGTGCCAGCAGCCACGGGGAGCAGCCCCAGCATTTT
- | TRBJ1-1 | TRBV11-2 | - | CASSFWEETEAFF | TGTGCCAGCAGCTTTTGGGAGGAGACTGAAGCTTTCTTT
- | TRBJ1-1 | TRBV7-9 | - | CASFGTREVAFF | TGTGCCAGCTTTGGGACCAGGGAGGTAGCTTTCTTT
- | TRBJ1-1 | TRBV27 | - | CASSIGGVTEAFF | TGTGCCAGCAGTATCGGGGGGGTCACTGAAGCTTTCTTT
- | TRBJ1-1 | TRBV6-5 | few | CASSYGTGSEAFF | TGTGCCAGCAGTTATGGTACAGGGTCTGAAGCTTTCTTT
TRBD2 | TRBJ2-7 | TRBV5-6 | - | CASSTQGLSYEQYF | TGTGCCAGCAGCACGCAGGGACTATCCTACGAGCAGTACTTC
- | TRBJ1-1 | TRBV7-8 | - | CASSLLTMTEAFF | TGTGCCAGCAGCTTACTAACAATGACTGAAGCTTTCTTT
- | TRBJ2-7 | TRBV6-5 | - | CASRIGPEGAYEQYF | TGTGCCAGCAGAATAGGGCCTGAGGGTGCCTACGAGCAGTACTTC
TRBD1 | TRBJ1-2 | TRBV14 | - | CASSHGQGANPYGYTF | TGTGCCAGCAGCCACGGACAGGGGGCGAATCCGTATGGCTACACCTTC
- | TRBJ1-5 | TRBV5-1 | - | CASSLLGGNQPQHF | TGCGCCAGCAGCTTACTAGGGGGGAATCAGCCCCAGCATTTT
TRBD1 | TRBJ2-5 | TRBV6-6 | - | CASSLDRGPGWETQYF | TGTGCCAGCAGTTTGGACAGGGGGCCGGGTTGGGAGACCCAGTACTTC
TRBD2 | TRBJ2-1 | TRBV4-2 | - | CASSQGTSGVSYNEQFF | TGTGCCAGCAGCCAAGGGACTAGCGGGGTATCCTACAATGAGCAGTTCTTC
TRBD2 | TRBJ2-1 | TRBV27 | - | CASSFPSSGGSSYNEQFF | TGTGCCAGCAGTTTCCCGTCTAGCGGAGGGAGCTCCTACAATGAGCAGTTCTTC
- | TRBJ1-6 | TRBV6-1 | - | CASSEAEDSVSPLHF | TGTGCCAGCAGTGAAGCTGAGGACAGTGTTTCGCCCCTCCACTTT
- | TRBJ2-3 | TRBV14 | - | CASSHWTGTDTQYF | TGTGCCAGCAGCCATTGGACGGGAACAGATACGCAGTATTTT
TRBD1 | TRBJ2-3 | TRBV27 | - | CASSSRDRVGDTQYF | TGTGCCAGCAGTTCCCGGGACAGGGTAGGAGATACGCAGTATTTT
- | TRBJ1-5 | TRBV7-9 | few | CASSPRDTYQPQHF | TGTGCCAGCAGCCCCCGGGACACCTATCAGCCCCAGCATTTT
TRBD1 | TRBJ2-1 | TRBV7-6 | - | CASRGQGAAYEQFF | TGTGCCAGCAGGGGGCAGGGGGCAGCTTATGAGCAGTTCTTC
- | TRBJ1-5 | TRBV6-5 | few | CASRPLRGNNQPQHF | TGTGCCAGCAGACCCCTCCGGGGTAACAATCAGCCCCAGCATTTT
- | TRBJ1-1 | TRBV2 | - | CASWAGVSDTEAFF | TGTGCCAGCTGGGCCGGGGTTAGCGACACTGAAGCTTTCTTT
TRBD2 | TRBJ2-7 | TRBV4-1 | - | CASSQPGLAGGPYEQYF | TGCGCCAGCAGCCAACCTGGACTAGCGGGGGGTCCTTACGAGCAGTACTTC
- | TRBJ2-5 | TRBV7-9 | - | CASGASYGNSQETQYF | TGTGCCAGCGGGGCTTCTTACGGGAACAGCCAAGAGACCCAGTACTTC
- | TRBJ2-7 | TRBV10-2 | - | CASSESMGSNEQYF | TGCGCCAGCAGTGAGTCGATGGGCTCCAACGAGCAGTACTTC
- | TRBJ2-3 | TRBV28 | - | CASSSPDRYTQYF | TGTGCCAGCAGTTCCCCGGATCGGTATACGCAGTATTTT
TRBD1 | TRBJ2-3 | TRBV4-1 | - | CASSHPTGVSTDTQYF | TGCGCCAGCAGCCACCCGACAGGGGTAAGCACAGATACGCAGTATTTT
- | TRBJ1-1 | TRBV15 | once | CATSRDQTRYPNFNHFF | TGTGCCACCAGCAGAGATCAAACCCGATACCCAAATTTTAACCATTTCTTT
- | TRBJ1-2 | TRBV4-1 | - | CASSQDPGGTVYGYTF | TGCGCCAGCAGCCAAGATCCTGGCGGGACGGTCTATGGCTACACCTTC
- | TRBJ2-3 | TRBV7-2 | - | CASSLAWRNTDTQYF | TGTGCCAGCAGCTTAGCCTGGAGGAACACAGATACGCAGTATTTT
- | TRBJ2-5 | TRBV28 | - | CASSLVPSDGETQYF | TGTGCCAGCAGTTTAGTCCCAAGCGATGGAGAGACCCAGTACTTC
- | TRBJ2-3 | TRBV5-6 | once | CASSLGAQDTQYF | TGTGCCAGCAGCTTGGGGGCGCAAGATACGCAGTATTTT
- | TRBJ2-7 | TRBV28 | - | CASSPLGGDDEQYF | TGTGCCAGCAGTCCCCTAGGGGGGGATGACGAGCAGTACTTC
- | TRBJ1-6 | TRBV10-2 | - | CASSEFRVYNSPLHF | TGCGCCAGCAGTGAGTTCAGGGTCTATAATTCACCCCTCCACTTT